Shown below are 5 T cell receptor beta chains from a single sample sequenced in a study of shared T cell receptors in the human thymus. Assay: immunoSEQ multiplex PCR; the TCRdb copy retains only in-frame clones and omits some. The data show 630,000 or so clones, with more than 75% seen just once and roughly 0.0086% held by the top ten. The same specimen was also included in a second study, on human thymus T cells.

Sequencing was performed on thymocytes. The receptors shown here come from a boy under two years old with a congenital heart defect.

The V gene is TRBV15, the J gene TRBJ2-7; D may be TRBD1 (6 bases). Germline CDR1 and CDR2: LNHNV and YYDKDF (reference sequence). Trimming removed 5 bases from V and 3 bases from J, with 26 bases in between. The CDR3 loop spans 18 amino acids. The CDR3 is CATSGSLPTGRGIYEQYF. The CDR3 DNA reads as TGTGCCACCAGCGGATCTTTACCTACAGGGCGAGGGATCTACGAGCAGTACTTC.

The rearrangement uses TRBV19 and TRBJ1-2, with 10 bases matching TRBD1. The J segment lost 4 bases and the V segment lost 9 bases, leaving 23 bases of the junction unmatched. The CDR3 is made up of 19 amino acids. The germline CDR1 and CDR2 sequences are LNHDA and SQIVND (reference sequence). Written as DNA, the CDR3 is TGTGCCAGCGGCAGCGTACTTTGGCCGGGGACAGGGGAAGGCTATGGCTACACCTTC. Protein product: CASGSVLWPGTGEGYGYTF.

The chain couples TRBV5-6 to TRBJ2-7; 12 bases fit TRBD2. The CDR3 has 15 amino acids. Germline lookup yields CDR1 SGHDT and CDR2 YYEEEE. After removal of 2 bases from V and 7 bases from J, the junction contained 7 bases not matched to a gene. The CDR3 spells CASSFPTSGGAEQYF. CDR3 nucleotide sequence: TGTGCCAGCAGCTTCCCGACTAGCGGGGGAGCGGAGCAGTACTTC.

The chain has TRBV7-2 and TRBJ1-1; 8 bases align to TRBD1. Germline CDR1 reads SGHTA; CDR2 reads FQGNSA. CDR3 size: 15 residues. V dropped 5 bases and J dropped 5; count of bases not matched to a gene: 10. Here the CDR3 DNA reads TGTGCCAGCAGCCCAGGAGCAGGGGGCGGGACTGAAGCTTTCTTT. It encodes CASSPGAGGGTEAFF.

The chain couples TRBV28 to TRBJ1-2; 7 nucleotides align to TRBD1. The CDR3 is 14 amino acids. Trimming removed 8 bases from V and 0 bases from J; junction bases left unmatched: 6. The V gene's germline CDR1 is MDHEN and CDR2 SYDVKM. CDR3 bases: TGTGCCAGCCTCGTGACAGGGACTAACTATGGCTACACCTTC. Its translation: CASLVTGTNYGYTF.